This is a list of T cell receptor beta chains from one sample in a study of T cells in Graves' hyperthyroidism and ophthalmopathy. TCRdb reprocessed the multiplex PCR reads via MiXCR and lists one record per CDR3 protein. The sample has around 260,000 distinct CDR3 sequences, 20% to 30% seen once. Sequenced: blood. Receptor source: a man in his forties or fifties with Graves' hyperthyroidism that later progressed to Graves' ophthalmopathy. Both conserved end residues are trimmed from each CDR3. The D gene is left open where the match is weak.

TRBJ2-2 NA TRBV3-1 ASSLSLGNTGELF
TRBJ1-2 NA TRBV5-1 ASSFDSGSSNYGYT
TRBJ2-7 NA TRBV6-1 ASSEGAGALSYEQY
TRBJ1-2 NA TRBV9 ASSVDQGYYGYT
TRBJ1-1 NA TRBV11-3 ASKTGGREDTEAF
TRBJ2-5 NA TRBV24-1 ATSDPGTQETQY
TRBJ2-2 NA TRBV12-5 ASVHANTGELF
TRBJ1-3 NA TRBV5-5 ASSFGGLSGNTIY
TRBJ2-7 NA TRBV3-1 ASTSGAATSYEQY
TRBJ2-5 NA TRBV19 ASSLVARETQY
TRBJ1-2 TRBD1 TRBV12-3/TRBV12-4 ASMGQGARGYT
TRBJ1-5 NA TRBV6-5 ASSYSGSNQPQH
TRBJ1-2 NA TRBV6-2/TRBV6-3 ASIRPGTGRGYT
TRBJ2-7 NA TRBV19 ATQGGPSYEQY
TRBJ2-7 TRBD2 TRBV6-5 ASWSGRAVHEQY
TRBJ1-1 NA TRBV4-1 ASSQDPGNTEAF
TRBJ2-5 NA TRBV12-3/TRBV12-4 ASSFDSQETQY
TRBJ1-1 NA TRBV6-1 ASIGVKGTEAF
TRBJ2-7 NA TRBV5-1 ASSSQEDGFTYEQY
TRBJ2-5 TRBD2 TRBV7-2 ASSFVAGGGETQY
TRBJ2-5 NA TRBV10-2 ASSESRGVKTQY
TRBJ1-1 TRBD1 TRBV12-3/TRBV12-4 ASGQGGRGTEAF
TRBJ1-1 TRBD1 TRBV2 AEGALNTEAF
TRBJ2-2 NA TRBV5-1 ASSPVSGANTGELF
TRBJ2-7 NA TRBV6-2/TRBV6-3 ASSYTSEGRVSYEQY
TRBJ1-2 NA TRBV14 ASSQVTGPNYGYT
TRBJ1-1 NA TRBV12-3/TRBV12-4 ASSLRESAEAF
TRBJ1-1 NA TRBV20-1 SARFRRVPNTEAF
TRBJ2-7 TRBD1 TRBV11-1 ASSSDRGSRAYEQY
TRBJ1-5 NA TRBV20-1 SARWGLSNQPQH
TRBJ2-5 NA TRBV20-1 SARGTSGGGEQETQY
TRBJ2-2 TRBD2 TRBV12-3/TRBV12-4 ASSFNLGEKREGRAGELF
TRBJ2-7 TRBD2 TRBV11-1 ASSPHSGLAGQYEQY
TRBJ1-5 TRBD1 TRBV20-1 SVSIGTGQPQH
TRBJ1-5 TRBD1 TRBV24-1 ATSDPGTGPQH
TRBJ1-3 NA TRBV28 ASKSPRQTSGNTIY
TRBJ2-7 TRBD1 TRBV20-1 SAKGGTGAYEQY
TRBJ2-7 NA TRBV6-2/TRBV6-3 ASSYSSQESPYEQY
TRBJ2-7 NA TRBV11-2 ASSLFVDNSYEQY
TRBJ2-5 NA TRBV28 ASSFPRGLYNY
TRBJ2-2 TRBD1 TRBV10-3 AIRETGSTPELF
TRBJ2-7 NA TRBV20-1 SAREGVYEQY
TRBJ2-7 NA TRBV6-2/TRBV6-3 ASSPGFSYEQY